Detailed here is one T cell receptor beta chain. Its antigen is unknown. The CDR3 extends 3 residues past the end of the read, so its final part is completed from the germline J gene. The sample originates from a study of T cells in women clearing cervical HPV infection. Background on the study: Controls were women whose single incident HPV16 infection cleared within 12 months without precancer or cancer. Blood came at first lesion visit for cases, post-clearance for controls. Points from the study as a whole: Each sample's T-cell count was unknown, possibly confounding richness.

Repertoires were generated with immunoSEQ multiplex PCR, while TCRdb's copy carries only in-frame clones and drops some. The repertoire shows about 17,000 clones; the top ten hold approximately 11%. The CDR3 extends over 13 amino acids. V was trimmed by 0 bases and J by 7 bases, leaving 10 bases between them. Germline CDR1 GTSNPN, CDR2 SVGIG (reference sequence). This chain connects TRBV30 to TRBJ2-1; the D is unclear. Sequenced sample: blood buffy coat. The sequence derives from a woman between 18 and 75 years old with a cervical HPV16 infection that either progressed to CIN3+ or cleared (not recorded which). The CDR3 sequence: CAWSVLLGNEQFF. The part of the CDR3 DNA that was read is TGTGCCTGGAGTGTACTTCTTGGTAATGAG.